This entry lists 6 T cell receptor beta chains sequenced from one sample in a study of CD8+ T cells in alopecia areata. Treatment in this sample: oral pan-JAK inhibitor, 5-10 mg twice daily. Reverse transcribed after extraction, RNA yielded cDNA as the sequencing template. Sequencing used immunoSEQ multiplex PCR; TCRdb keeps in-frame clones, though not all of them. Here the sample spans 150,000 to 200,000 clones, 55% to 70% being singletons. The specimen comprised CD4+ T cells sorted from blood, sampled at week 4, from a patient treated with tofacitinib. The source is a human donor with alopecia areata.

The chain couples TRBV7-8 to TRBJ1-5, with D possibly TRBD1 on 5 matching bases. The CDR3 totals 16 residues. Germline values: CDR1 SGHVS, CDR2 FQNEAQ. V was cut by 5 bases and J by 1 base, with 15 bases left in between. CDR3 DNA sequence: TGTGCCAGCAGCCCGCGGGGCCACGGGAGCAATCAGCCCCAGCATTTT. This gives the protein CASSPRGHGSNQPQHF.

This chain connects TRBV6-5 to TRBJ1-2; possible D gene TRBD1, 5 bases. The length of the CDR3 is 13 residues. Between the trimmed V and J ends, which lost 7 bases and 6 bases, there was a span of 15 bases. The germline CDR1 and CDR2 sequences are MNHEY and SVGAGI. CDR3 in DNA: TGTGCCAGCACTGGTAGGGGTATAGATGGCTACACCTTC. Amino acids: CASTGRGIDGYTF.

This clone appeared a single time. This chain joins TRBV9 and TRBJ2-7; TRBD2 agrees at 12 bases. The germline gives CDR1 SGDLS, CDR2 YYNGEE. J was trimmed by 5 bases and V by 3 bases; bases with no gene match: 3. The CDR3 contains 14 residues. As DNA, the CDR3 is TGTGCCAGCAGCGAACGACTAGCGGGGGACGAGCAGTACTTC. Its protein product is CASSERLAGDEQYF.

This clone was seen only once. The chain combines TRBV27 with TRBJ2-6; D assignment may be TRBD1 or TRBD2 (6 bases each). The CDR3 runs to 17 residues. V shed 8 bases and J shed 2 bases, with 19 bases lying between them. Germline CDR1 MNHEY, CDR2 SMNVEV (reference sequence). The CDR3 reads CASGYRGPFTGANVLTF. The CDR3, as DNA: TGTGCCAGCGGCTATCGGGGGCCATTCACTGGGGCCAACGTCCTGACTTTC.

The rearrangement uses TRBV5-1 and TRBJ2-7; TRBD2 matches at 9 bases. This CDR3 region has 15 residues. The germline V gene encodes CDR1 SGHRS and CDR2 YFSETQ. J was trimmed by 3 bases and V by 4 bases; bases with no gene match: 8. The CDR3: CASSPGTSISYEQYF. As DNA, the CDR3 is TGCGCCAGCAGCCCCGGGACTAGCATCAGCTACGAGCAGTACTTC. The whole variable domain, remainder taken from reference TRBV5-1 and TRBJ2-7, is KAGVTQTPRYLIKTRGQQVTLSCSPISGHRSVSWYQQTPGQGLQFLFEYFSETQRNKGNFPGRFSGRQFSNSRSEMNVSTLELGDSALYLCASSPGTSISYEQYFGPGTRLTVT.

The chain combines TRBV4-1 with TRBJ2-3, with 9 positions matching TRBD1. The germline gives CDR1 MGHRA, CDR2 YSYEKL. The CDR3 extends over 16 amino acids. The V segment lost 0 bases and the J segment 6 bases; nucleotides outside the gene matches: 7. In DNA, the CDR3 is TGCGCCAGCAGCCAAGATCTGACAGGGGGTGTGGATACGCAGTATTTT. Translated: CASSQDLTGGVDTQYF.